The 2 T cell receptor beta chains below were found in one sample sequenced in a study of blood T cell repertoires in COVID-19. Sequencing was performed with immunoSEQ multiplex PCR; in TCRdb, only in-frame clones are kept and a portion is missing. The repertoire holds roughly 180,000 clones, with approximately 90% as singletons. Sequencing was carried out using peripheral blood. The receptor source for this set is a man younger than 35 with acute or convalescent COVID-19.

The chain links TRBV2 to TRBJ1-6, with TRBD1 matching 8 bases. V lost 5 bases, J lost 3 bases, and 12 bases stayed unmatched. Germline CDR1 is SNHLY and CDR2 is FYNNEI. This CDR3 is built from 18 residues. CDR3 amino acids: CASSRGQERFDYNSPLHF. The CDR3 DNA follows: TGTGCCAGCAGTCGGGGACAGGAAAGGTTTGACTATAATTCACCCCTCCACTTT.

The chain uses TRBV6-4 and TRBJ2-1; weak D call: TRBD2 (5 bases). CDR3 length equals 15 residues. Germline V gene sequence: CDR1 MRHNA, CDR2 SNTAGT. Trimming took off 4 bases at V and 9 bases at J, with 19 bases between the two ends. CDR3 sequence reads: CASSARGSEFGEQFF. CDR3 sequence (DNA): TGTGCCAGCAGTGCGAGAGGGTCTGAGTTTGGTGAGCAGTTCTTC.